These 3 T cell receptor beta chains share one sample of origin, sequenced in a study of blood T cell repertoires in COVID-19 (TCRdb year 2020). The library was prepared using the immunoSEQ multiplex PCR assay. In TCRdb, the immuneACCESS table is reduced to in-frame sequences with V and J assigned. These tables do not hold every clone; where another copy was compared, an unresolved V gene accounts for under half, and the others remain unexplained. The sample table records just over 350,000 clones; roughly 90% of these occur just once. The ten largest clones represent under 3% of the sample. Sample: PBMCs or T cells enriched from blood (not recorded which). The receptors stem from a woman aged 25-40 years who had recovered from COVID-19.

The CDR3 region is CASSSLGGVDEQYF. For the CDR3, the DNA is TGCGCCAGCAGCTCCCTAGGGGGGGTGGACGAGCAGTACTTC. The V gene is TRBV5-1, the J gene TRBJ2-7; possible D gene TRBD2, 7 bases. Germline V gives CDR1 SGHRS, CDR2 YFSETQ. Trimming shortened V by 3 bases and J by 5 bases, and 15 bases separated the two germline ends. The CDR3 spans 14 residues.

This clone appeared a single time. The V gene is TRBV2, the J gene TRBJ1-1, with D uncertain. Germline V gene lookup returns CDR1 SNHLY and CDR2 FYNNEI. The CDR3 is made up of 14 amino acids. V shed 2 bases and J shed 7 bases, with 14 bases lying between them. CDR3 amino acids: CASSELAARSEAFF. In nucleotides, the CDR3 is TGTGCCAGCAGTGAATTGGCAGCGAGGAGTGAAGCTTTCTTT.

The rearrangement joins TRBV5-1 to TRBJ1-1; D is unclear. This CDR3 contains 15 residues. Germline V lookup: CDR1 SGHRS, CDR2 YFSETQ. Trimming pared 1 base from V and 8 bases from J, leaving 18 bases between. The CDR3 DNA reads TGCGCCAGCAGCTTGTTGTTAAGTGGGGAGAGGGAAGCTTTCTTT. Protein: CASSLLLSGEREAFF.